This record covers a single TCR beta chain. The CDR3 length is 12 residues. CDR1 MNHEY and CDR2 SMNVEV come from the germline V gene (reference sequence). V was shortened by 6 bases and J by 3 bases, with 6 bases between the two germline ends. The record originates from a study of OX40 agonist ivuxolimab in advanced cancers. Across the study: Prior anti-PD-1, anti-PD-L1 or anti-CTLA-4 therapy was allowed; 40% to 50% had some.

Profiling relied on immunoSEQ multiplex PCR, and the TCRdb table lists in-frame clones only, not all of them. The table has approximately 38,000 clones, 83% seen once. This TCR was recovered from an adult with an advanced solid tumor such as melanoma, head and neck, liver or kidney cancer. This material consisted of CD4+ or CD8+ T cells sorted from blood, taken in a trial of the OX40 agonist ivuxolimab. The chain uses TRBV27 and TRBJ2-1; tentative D call: TRBD1 (5 bases). The CDR3 here is CASSDSYNEQFF. CDR3 in DNA: TGTGCCAGCAGCGACAGCTACAATGAGCAGTTCTTC.